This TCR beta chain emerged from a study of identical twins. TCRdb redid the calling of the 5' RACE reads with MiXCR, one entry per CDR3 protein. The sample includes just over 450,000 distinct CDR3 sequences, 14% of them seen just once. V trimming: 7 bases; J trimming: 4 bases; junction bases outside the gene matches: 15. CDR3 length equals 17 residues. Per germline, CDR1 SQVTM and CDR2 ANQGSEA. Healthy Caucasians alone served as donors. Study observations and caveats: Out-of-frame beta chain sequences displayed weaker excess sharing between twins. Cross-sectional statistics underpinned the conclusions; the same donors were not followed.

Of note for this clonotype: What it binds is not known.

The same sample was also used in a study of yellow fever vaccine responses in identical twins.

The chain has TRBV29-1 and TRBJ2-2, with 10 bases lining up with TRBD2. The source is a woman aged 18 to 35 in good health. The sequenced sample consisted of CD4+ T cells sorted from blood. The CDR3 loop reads CSARGASGSRSTGELFF. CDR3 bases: TGCAGCGCAAGAGGGGCTAGCGGGAGTAGGAGCACCGGGGAGCTGTTTTTT.